The 20 T cell receptor beta chains presented below share a single source sample, sequenced in a study of OX40 agonist ivuxolimab in advanced cancers. Here immunoSEQ multiplex PCR was the method, and the copy in TCRdb shows in-frame clones only, minus some. Among 77,000 or so clones listed, 80% to 95% were seen once. The input for sequencing was CD4+ or CD8+ T cells sorted from blood, taken in a trial of the OX40 agonist ivuxolimab. Receptors originate from an adult with an advanced solid tumor such as melanoma, head and neck, liver or kidney cancer.

This rearrangement joins TRBV5-1 to TRBJ2-6, with D possibly TRBD1 on 6 matching bases. The ends were cut back, 5 bases at V and 4 bases at J, with 13 bases in the middle. CDR1 is SGHRS and CDR2 is YFSETQ in the germline V gene. This CDR3 has 15 residues. CDR3 sequence reads: CASRKGDEGANVLTF. CDR3 DNA sequence: TGCGCCAGCAGGAAGGGGGATGAAGGGGCCAACGTCCTGACTTTC.

V gene TRBV5-4 combines with J gene TRBJ2-5, with 9 bases aligning to TRBD1. Trimming at V came to 1 base and at J to 5 bases, leaving 6 bases not matched to a gene. CDR1 and CDR2 from the germline V gene are SGHNT and YYREEE (reference sequence). This CDR3 is built from 15 residues. In DNA, the CDR3 is TGTGCCAGCAGCTTGATTGGGACAGGGTACGAGACCCAGTACTTC. Translating it yields CASSLIGTGYETQYF.

The chain recombines TRBV7-3 with TRBJ1-2; no reliable D call. CDR3 length equals 13 residues. Trimming shortened V by 5 bases and J by 6 bases, and 13 bases separated the two germline ends. The germline V gene has CDR1 SGHTA and CDR2 FQGTGA. The CDR3 DNA reads as TGTGCCAGCAGCCTGAGCCCCCTTAATGGCTACACCTTC. This codes for CASSLSPLNGYTF.

The chain employs TRBV2 and TRBJ2-5, with TRBD2 matching over 12 bases. Germline V gives CDR1 SNHLY, CDR2 FYNNEI. The J segment lost 1 base and the V segment lost 5 bases, leaving 11 bases of the junction unmatched. CDR3 length equals 18 residues. The chain's CDR3 is CASSQLRTSGDFQETQYF. CDR3 nucleotide sequence: TGTGCCAGCAGTCAACTACGGACTAGCGGGGATTTCCAAGAGACCCAGTACTTC.

The chain uses TRBV18 and TRBJ2-6; TRBD1 might be the D (6 bases). Germline CDR1 KGHSH, CDR2 LQKENI. V lost 3 bases, J lost 4 bases, and 13 bases lay in between. The CDR3 extends over 16 amino acids. CDR3 in amino acids: CASSPVTGSGANVLTF. The CDR3 DNA sequence: TGTGCCAGCTCACCCGTAACAGGGTCCGGGGCCAACGTCCTGACTTTC.

The V and J genes are TRBV6-5 and TRBJ1-5; D uncertain. CDR1 MNHEY and CDR2 SVGAGI come from the germline V gene. The CDR3 runs to 13 residues. V lost 5 bases to trimming and J lost 4 bases, with 9 bases between them. The CDR3, as DNA: TGTGCCAGCAGTGCCGGTCGGAATCAGCCCCAGCATTTT. The encoded protein is CASSAGRNQPQHF.

J is TRBJ2-7 and V is TRBV11-3; maybe TRBD2 (5 bases). The CDR3 totals 14 residues. Germline V gene data show CDR1 as SGHNT and CDR2 as YENEEA. Trimming took 5 bases from V and 0 from J, leaving 11 bases between them. The CDR3 bases are TGTGCCAGCAGCGTACTACGGGGCTCCTACGAGCAGTACTTC. Residues: CASSVLRGSYEQYF. The full variable domain, completed using reference TRBV11-3 and TRBJ2-7, is EAGVVQSPRYKIIEKKQPVAFWCNPISGHNTLYWYLQNLGQGPELLIRYENEEAVDDSQLPKDRFSAERLKGVDSTLKIQPAELGDSAVYLCASSVLRGSYEQYFGPGTRLTVT.

The V and J genes are TRBV6-1 and TRBJ2-1, with 9 bases identical to TRBD1. The CDR3 totals 16 residues. Trimming took 6 bases from V and 6 from J; bases not matched to a gene: 12. Germline CDR1 MNHNS, CDR2 SASEGT. The CDR3 reads CASREQQGAESNEQFF. CDR3 nucleotides: TGTGCCAGCAGGGAACAACAGGGGGCTGAGAGCAATGAGCAGTTCTTC.

The chain couples TRBV14 to TRBJ2-5; TRBD2 matches 13 bases. J lost 4 bases, V lost 0 bases, and 11 bases had no gene match. This CDR3 has 19 residues. Looked up from germline, CDR1 is SGHDN and CDR2 is FVKESK. CDR3 coding DNA: TGTGCCAGCAGCCAAGATCTCAGGACTAGCGGGAGTTATGGAGAGACCCAGTACTTC. It yields the protein CASSQDLRTSGSYGETQYF.

V usage is TRBV11-2 and J usage is TRBJ2-3; 8 bases fit TRBD2. Per the germline V gene, CDR1 is SGHAT and CDR2 is FQNNGV. V was clipped by 5 bases and J by 1 base; unmatched bases: 8. The CDR3 consists of 16 residues. CDR3 loop: CASSPDPGLGTDTQYF. In nucleotides, the CDR3 is TGTGCCAGCAGCCCAGACCCGGGACTAGGCACAGATACGCAGTATTTT.

This chain links TRBV19 with TRBJ2-7, with D unresolved. Trimming took off 5 bases at V and 0 bases at J, with 11 bases between the two ends. This CDR3 is 14 amino acids long. Germline lookup yields CDR1 LNHDA and CDR2 SQIVND (reference sequence). This chain's CDR3 is CASSRQVSSYEQYF. The DNA of the CDR3 is TGTGCCAGTAGTCGCCAGGTATCCTCCTACGAGCAGTACTTC.

The V and J genes are TRBV5-4 and TRBJ2-7, with 11 bases aligning to TRBD2. The germline CDR1 and CDR2 sequences are SGHNT and YYREEE (reference sequence). Trimming cost V 4 bases and J 1 base; bases outside gene matches: 10. The CDR3 extends over 17 amino acids. CDR3 protein: CASSQGLAGGQSYEQYF. Here the CDR3 DNA reads TGTGCCAGCAGCCAAGGCCTAGCGGGGGGCCAGTCCTACGAGCAGTACTTC.

The gene calls are TRBV9 and TRBJ2-1; D is ambiguous. This CDR3 comprises 14 residues. Germline V gene data show CDR1 as SGDLS and CDR2 as YYNGEE. The V end lost 0 bases, the J end lost 7 bases, and 11 bases lay between the germline ends. CDR3 amino acids: CASSVGAGKNEQFF. The DNA of the CDR3 is TGTGCCAGCAGCGTAGGGGCAGGCAAGAATGAGCAGTTCTTC.

This chain uses TRBV10-1 with TRBJ2-1; 7 bases line up with TRBD2. Germline-derived CDR1 and CDR2 are WNHNN and SYGVQD (reference sequence). The CDR3 spans 16 residues. J lost 10 bases, V lost 3 bases, and 15 bases had no gene match. DNA for the CDR3: TGCGCCAGCAGTGAAGGTGCGGGAGCCAAGCCGGTAGAGCAGTTCTTC. This sequence encodes CASSEGAGAKPVEQFF.

V usage is TRBV9 and J usage is TRBJ2-4, with D tentatively TRBD1 or TRBD2 (5 bases each). The CDR3 extends over 15 amino acids. V lost 4 bases to trimming and J lost 8 bases, with 19 bases between them. Germline V gene data show CDR1 as SGDLS and CDR2 as YYNGEE. The CDR3: CASSPRGGSWDIQYF. The CDR3 nucleotides are TGTGCCAGCAGCCCGAGGGGTGGGAGCTGGGACATTCAGTACTTC.

V is TRBV7-2 and J is TRBJ2-4, with TRBD1 matching over 9 bases. V trimming: 6 bases; J trimming: 7 bases; junction bases outside the gene matches: 7. The CDR3 contains 14 residues. Per the germline V gene, CDR1 is SGHTA and CDR2 is FQGNSA. Here the CDR3 reads CASSWDRDLNIQYF. CDR3 coding DNA: TGTGCCAGCAGTTGGGACAGGGATTTGAACATTCAGTACTTC.

This chain joins TRBV4-1 and TRBJ2-7, with TRBD1 matching 11 bases. The CDR3 is 15 residues long. Germline values: CDR1 MGHRA, CDR2 YSYEKL. V was clipped by 4 bases and J by 7 bases; unmatched bases: 9. CDR3 nucleotide sequence: TGCGCCAGCAGCCCCGGACAGGGGGCGGCGGGTGAGCAGTACTTC. Translating it yields CASSPGQGAAGEQYF.

This chain's CDR3 is CASSLGFGRSPTGELFF. The CDR3 nucleotides are TGTGCCAGCAGCTTAGGATTTGGGAGGTCGCCCACCGGGGAGCTGTTTTTT. V usage is TRBV7-7 and J usage is TRBJ2-2, with D possibly matching TRBD2 (6 bases). The ends were cut back, 1 base at V and 4 bases at J, with 16 bases in the middle. The CDR3 consists of 17 residues. The V gene's germline CDR1 is SSHAT and CDR2 FNYEAQ (reference sequence).

The V and J genes are TRBV6-6 and TRBJ2-5; 11 positions agree with TRBD2. CDR3 length equals 15 residues. Trimming at V came to 6 bases and at J to 2 bases, leaving 5 bases not matched to a gene. CDR1 and CDR2 (germline): MNHNY, SVGAGI (reference sequence). The DNA for the CDR3 is TGTGCCAGCAGGGTAGCGGGGGGGGCACAAGAGACCCAGTACTTC. This translates into CASRVAGGAQETQYF.

The chain links TRBV5-1 to TRBJ2-1, with a possible D match to TRBD2 (5 bases). V lost 1 base and J 9 bases, leaving 20 bases between the germline ends. CDR1 is SGHRS, CDR2 YFSETQ, per germline. The CDR3 sequence is 16 residues long. In DNA, the CDR3 is TGCGCCAGCAGCTTGACGGCGACCTACTCTGAGGGTGAGCAGTTCTTC. Residues: CASSLTATYSEGEQFF.